This T cell receptor (beta chain) was identified during a study of T-cell reconstitution after alpha-beta-depleted transplantation in children. Study results and limitations: Newly produced T cells mostly accounted for T-cell counts and diversity one year post-transplant. Recipient T cells and thymic progenitors that survived were the source of the high TCRbeta diversity seen at day 60 in some patients. Alpha-beta T cells about two months after transplant reportedly derived from several hundred expanded graft clones.

There are a few counts of this clonotype. Antigen unknown. There are 14 residues in the CDR3. J was trimmed by 7 bases and V by 5 bases; bases with no gene match: 9. Germline assignment: CDR1 SGHTA and CDR2 FQGNSA. During its preparation, the TCRbeta library received unique molecular identifiers. Each CDR3 protein gets one entry after TCRdb re-called the PCR reads with MiXCR. The sample gives fewer than 350,000 distinct CDR3 sequences, around 10% of which show up once; about a quarter is in the top ten. The chain combines TRBV7-2 with TRBJ2-7; 9 positions agree with TRBD1. The source material was peripheral blood, sampled 180 days after TCRalphabeta/CD19-depleted stem cell transplant. The sequence was obtained from a male patient between 2 and 10 years old who had a stem cell transplant for chronic granulomatous disease, so the T cells may come from the graft donor. The CDR3 bases are TGTGCCAGCAGCCCCCGACAGGGGGAGAGGGAGCAGTACTTC. The encoded protein is CASSPRQGEREQYF.